One and the same sample provided the 2 T cell receptor beta chains below, sequenced in a study of blood T cell repertoires in COVID-19. Clones were sequenced by immunoSEQ multiplex PCR, and TCRdb holds only the in-frame ones, with some missing. This table holds 150,000 to 200,000 clones, 90% found once. Input material: peripheral blood. These receptors all stem from a man between 50 and 59 years old with acute or convalescent COVID-19.

This clone has just one count. V and J are TRBV27 and TRBJ1-2, with D possibly matching TRBD1 (6 bases). The CDR3 totals 15 residues. The ends were cut back, 0 bases at V and 4 bases at J, with 12 bases in the middle. Germline CDR1 and CDR2: MNHEY and SMNVEV (reference sequence). CDR3 protein: CASSLSPTGSYGYTF. The CDR3 DNA reads as TGTGCCAGCAGTTTATCGCCGACAGGATCCTATGGCTACACCTTC.

V is TRBV28 and J is TRBJ2-7, with D possibly being TRBD2 (5 bases). This CDR3 is built from 16 residues. V gave up 2 bases and J gave up 0 bases, with 14 bases separating them. Germline V gives CDR1 MDHEN, CDR2 SYDVKM. CDR3 sequence: CASSLRPAGNSYEQYF. CDR3 bases: TGTGCCAGCAGTTTACGCCCAGCCGGGAACTCCTACGAGCAGTACTTC.